Below, 18 T cell receptor beta chains from the same sample are listed, as sequenced in a study of beta chain features in type 1 diabetes. Sequencing targeted expressed TCRB transcripts, as all isolated RNA had been reverse transcribed. Method: immunoSEQ multiplex PCR; TCRdb's copy keeps in-frame clones and lacks some. The data contain under 950,000 clones, roughly 15% of them singletons. Sequencing was performed on naive CD4+ T cells from blood. Every receptor here comes from a woman aged 18-29 years in good health.

This rearrangement joins TRBV28 to TRBJ1-5; 7 bases agree with TRBD1. Trimming at V came to 4 bases and at J to 4 bases, leaving 10 bases not matched to a gene. Germline CDR1 and CDR2: MDHEN and SYDVKM. The CDR3 is 16 residues long. The CDR3 loop is CASSSTQGVSNQPQHF. As DNA, the CDR3 is TGTGCCAGCAGTTCGACCCAGGGGGTTAGTAATCAGCCCCAGCATTTT.

The V and J genes are TRBV6-5 and TRBJ2-1; a possible D gene is TRBD2 (6 bases). Trimming left V 7 bases short and J 4 bases short, with 14 bases between. CDR3 length: 14 residues. Germline CDR1 reads MNHEY; CDR2 reads SVGAGI. The CDR3 DNA reads TGTGCCAGCAAAGGGCTAGCGAGTTACAATGAGCAGTTCTTC. Its translation: CASKGLASYNEQFF.

This clone has just a few counts. The rearrangement links TRBV27 to TRBJ2-1; a weak D match, TRBD1 (5 bases). This CDR3 is built from 15 residues. Trimming took 5 bases from V and 3 from J, leaving 14 bases between them. Germline V gene lookup returns CDR1 MNHEY and CDR2 SMNVEV (reference sequence). The CDR3 DNA sequence: TGTGCCAGCAGTAGTGACAGACCTAGCTACAATGAGCAGTTCTTC. Protein sequence: CASSSDRPSYNEQFF.

This clone was counted only a few times. The chain recombines TRBV21-1 with TRBJ2-5; the D call of TRBD2 is as the table states it, not checked on the DNA. TRBV21-1 has pseudogene status. This CDR3 comprises 18 residues. CDR3 bases: TGTGCCAGCAGCAATTTTAGCGGGAGGTTCGCGGAACAAGAGACCCAGTACTTC. This encodes CASSNFSGRFAEQETQYF.

The chain joins TRBV7-9 to TRBJ1-1, with D unresolved. V was pared by 5 bases and J by 6 bases, with 10 bases between. Germline-derived CDR1 and CDR2 are SEHNR and FQNEAQ (reference sequence). The CDR3 covers 12 residues. In DNA, the CDR3 is TGTGCCAGCAGCCACGCCGGGGCTGAAGCTTTCTTT. Translating it yields CASSHAGAEAFF.

This clone was counted between two and nine times. The genes are TRBV7-9 and TRBJ2-3; 7 bases fit TRBD2. Germline values: CDR1 SEHNR, CDR2 FQNEAQ (reference sequence). V dropped 5 bases and J dropped 4; count of bases not matched to a gene: 9. The CDR3 is 15 amino acids. CDR3 DNA sequence: TGTGCCAGCAGCCTACTCGGACTAGTCGCAGATACGCAGTATTTT. Encoded protein: CASSLLGLVADTQYF.

This clone has only a few counts. The genes are TRBV7-9 and TRBJ2-5; 9 nucleotides match TRBD2. V trimming: 1 base; J trimming: 4 bases; junction bases outside the gene matches: 10. This CDR3 region has 17 residues. Germline CDR1 reads SEHNR; CDR2 reads FQNEAQ (reference sequence). The CDR3 DNA is TGTGCCAGCAGCTTAGTAATAGCTAGCGGGACTCCAGAGACCCAGTACTTC. This sequence encodes CASSLVIASGTPETQYF. Drawing the rest from reference TRBV7-9 and TRBJ2-5, the complete variable domain is DTGVSQNPRHKITKRGQNVTFRCDPISEHNRLYWYRQTLGQGPEFLTYFQNEAQLEKSRLLSDRFSAERPKGSFSTLEIQRTEQGDSAMYLCASSLVIASGTPETQYFGPGTRLLVL.

This clone was detected only a few times. In the same sample, other DNA sequences code for this CDR3. The V gene is TRBV29-1, the J gene TRBJ2-3; D unresolved. Germline CDR1 SQVTM, CDR2 ANQGSEA. Between the trimmed V and J ends, which lost 3 bases and 0 bases, there was a span of 7 bases. CDR3 length equals 13 residues. The CDR3 bases are TGCAGCGTTGAGCGGCAGAGCACAGATACGCAGTATTTT. Amino acid sequence: CSVERQSTDTQYF.

This clone was seen a few times. The chain uses TRBV19 and TRBJ2-4; TRBD1 aligns across 8 bases. The CDR3 sequence is 14 residues long. Germline CDR1 and CDR2: LNHDA and SQIVND (reference sequence). V dropped 6 bases and J dropped 6; count of bases not matched to a gene: 7. CDR3 sequence: CASRITGGGNIQYF. CDR3 sequence (DNA): TGTGCCAGTAGAATCACAGGGGGAGGAAACATTCAGTACTTC. Using reference TRBV19 and TRBJ2-4 for the parts outside the CDR3, the full variable domain is DGGITQSPKYLFRKEGQNVTLSCEQNLNHDAMYWYRQDPGQGLRLIYYSQIVNDFQKGDIAEGYSVSREKKESFPLTVTSAQKNPTAFYLCASRITGGGNIQYFGAGTRLSVL.

This chain uses TRBV7-2 with TRBJ2-2, with D possibly matching TRBD2 (5 bases). This CDR3 is 15 amino acids long. Trimming took off 1 base at V and 8 bases at J, with 14 bases between the two ends. CDR1 is SGHTA, CDR2 FQGNSA, per germline. The CDR3 DNA follows: TGTGCCAGCAGCTTAGAGGGTAGCCCGGGAGGGGAGCTGTTTTTT. Its protein product is CASSLEGSPGGELFF.

This chain connects TRBV9 to TRBJ2-7; 9 bases align to TRBD2. J was trimmed by 3 bases and V by 2 bases; bases with no gene match: 9. There are 16 residues in the CDR3. Germline CDR1 and CDR2: SGDLS and YYNGEE. The CDR3 DNA reads TGTGCCAGCAGCGTCCTCCGGCGGGAGGGTCTCTACGAGCAGTACTTC. This codes for CASSVLRREGLYEQYF.

This clone was found a few times. V usage is TRBV7-2 and J usage is TRBJ1-5, with a weak D call TRBD1 (6 bases). This CDR3 region has 16 residues. The V and J ends lost 1 base and 2 bases respectively, with 12 bases between them. Germline CDR1 and CDR2: SGHTA and FQGNSA. CDR3 sequence reads: CASSLVGGAGNQPQHF. The CDR3 DNA follows: TGTGCCAGCAGCTTAGTTGGGGGGGCTGGCAATCAGCCCCAGCATTTT.

This clone was counted a few times. V gene TRBV4-2 combines with J gene TRBJ2-1; D perhaps matches TRBD1 (6 bases). The CDR3 has 13 amino acids. Trimming removed 1 base from V and 9 bases from J, with 10 bases in between. Looked up from germline, CDR1 is LGHNA and CDR2 is YNFKEQ. CDR3 nucleotides: TGTGCCAGCAGCCAAGGGACAGAGGGTGAGCAGTTCTTC. Translating it yields CASSQGTEGEQFF.

The table lists this clone with a few counts. This rearrangement joins TRBV2 to TRBJ1-2, with D unresolved. The CDR3 totals 14 residues. The V gene lost 6 bases and the J gene lost 6 bases, with 17 bases spanning the gap. Germline values: CDR1 SNHLY, CDR2 FYNNEI. The CDR3 DNA is TGTGCCAGCAGACTAGACGTGCTTTGGAATGGCTACACCTTC. Protein: CASRLDVLWNGYTF.

This clone was detected a few times. The chain recombines TRBV6-5 with TRBJ2-1; 8 bases fit TRBD2. The trim removed 5 bases at V and 6 bases at J, leaving 3 bases unmatched. The CDR3 loop spans 13 amino acids. Germline lookup yields CDR1 MNHEY and CDR2 SVGAGI. The CDR3 DNA reads as TGTGCCAGCAGTCGGGGGGGGAGCAATGAGCAGTTCTTC. Protein: CASSRGGSNEQFF.

V and J are TRBV11-1 and TRBJ2-1; D gene unclear. Trimming shortened V by 3 bases and J by 1 base, and 7 bases separated the two germline ends. Per the germline V gene, CDR1 is SGHAT and CDR2 is FQDESV (reference sequence). The CDR3 has 14 amino acids. The CDR3 bases are TGTGCCAGCAGCTTTGAAGGTTCCTACAATGAGCAGTTCTTC. It translates to CASSFEGSYNEQFF.

The V gene is TRBV7-8, the J gene TRBJ1-3; possible D gene TRBD1, 6 bases. V lost 4 bases, J lost 8 bases, and 21 bases lay in between. This CDR3 region has 16 residues. CDR1 SGHVS and CDR2 FQNEAQ come from the germline V gene. The CDR3 here is CASSSRGQTGVDTIYF. Written as DNA, the CDR3 is TGTGCCAGCAGCTCCCGGGGCCAGACAGGAGTGGACACCATATATTTT.

This rearrangement joins TRBV18 to TRBJ1-1; D remains ambiguous. V shed 3 bases and J shed 0 bases, with 11 bases lying between them. The CDR3 has 15 amino acids. CDR1 KGHSH and CDR2 LQKENI come from the germline V gene. The CDR3 spells CASSPFDGMNTEAFF. CDR3 DNA: TGTGCCAGCTCACCCTTCGACGGCATGAACACTGAAGCTTTCTTT.